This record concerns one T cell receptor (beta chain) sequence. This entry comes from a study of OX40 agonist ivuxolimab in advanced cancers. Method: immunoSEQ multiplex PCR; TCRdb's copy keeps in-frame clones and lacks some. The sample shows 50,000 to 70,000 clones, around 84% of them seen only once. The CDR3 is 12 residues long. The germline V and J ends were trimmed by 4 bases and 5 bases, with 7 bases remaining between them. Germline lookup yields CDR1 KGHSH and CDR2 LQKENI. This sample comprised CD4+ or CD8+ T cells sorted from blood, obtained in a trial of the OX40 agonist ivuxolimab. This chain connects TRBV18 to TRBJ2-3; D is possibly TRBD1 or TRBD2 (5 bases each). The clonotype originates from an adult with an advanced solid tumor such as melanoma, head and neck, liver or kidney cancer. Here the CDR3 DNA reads TGTGCCAGCTCACGGGACCAAGATACGCAGTATTTT. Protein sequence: CASSRDQDTQYF. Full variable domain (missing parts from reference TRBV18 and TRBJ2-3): NAGVMQNPRHLVRRRGQEARLRCSPMKGHSHVYWYRQLPEEGLKFMVYLQKENIIDESGMPKERFSAEFPKEGPSILRIQQVVRGDSAAYFCASSRDQDTQYFGPGTRLTVL.